This TCR beta chain appears in the sequencing data of a study of shared clonotypes between healthy human individuals. The CDR3 totals 14 residues. It was across several immunoSEQ plates that each subset's genomic DNA was evenly split. Some clones are missing from TCRdb's copy, which holds only in-frame ones; the method was immunoSEQ multiplex PCR. Among roughly 200,000 clones listed, roughly 70% were seen once. The specimen was memory CD4+ T cells sorted from blood. Subset meaning: CD45RA-negative fraction. The origin of this receptor is a man aged 30-40 years in good health. The chain joins TRBV12-2 to TRBJ1-2; the D segment call TRBD1 is taken from the table without a DNA check. TRBV12-2 is a pseudogene segment. The CDR3: CASRSPAGDYGYTF. The CDR3 nucleotides read TGTGCAAGTCGCTCCCCGGCAGGGGACTATGGCTACACCTTC.